This TCR beta chain is from a study of cytomegalovirus exposure and HLA in healthy donors (TCRdb year 2017). Regarding the study in general: In an earlier analysis of about 560 of the donors, approximately 260 Gb of sequence data and 90 million to 120 million unique TCR beta sequences from about 180 million T cells were reported. To study patterns of TCR occurrence, a later analysis re-analyzed previously published TCR beta repertoires from 666 donors and added high-resolution HLA genotyping. In an earlier analysis of 587 of the donors, high-throughput TCR beta sequencing was used to judge whether each TCR beta V gene segment behaved as functional or pseudogenic. Donor age, sex, ethnicity and CMV serostatus were collected together with the repertoire data. In the later analysis, no new phenotypic data were used to find candidate immune exposures; instead, reliance was placed on TCR beta sequences and their occurrence across donors. On average, about 200,000 unique TCR beta nucleotide sequences were sequenced per donor among about 400 genotyped donors of the cohort, with 15% to 20% of those sequences being non-productive. Roughly 300 gigabases of sequencing data and 80 million or so unique TCR sequences were included in an early release covering roughly 700 HLA-typed donors. The study aimed to test whether cataloging public T cell receptors could reveal signatures of past pathogen exposure. The study profiled the T cell repertoires of 666 subjects by immunosequencing and related them to cytomegalovirus serostatus. Every discovery cohort repertoire had been produced on one sequencing platform. The study combined high-throughput TCR immunosequencing, statistical association of individual TCRs with disease status, and machine learning to predict cytomegalovirus infection status. Both class I and class II loci were covered by HLA typing, at four-digit resolution. Among the roughly 410 genotyped donors, approximately 81% belonged to the genetic ancestry cluster associated with self-reported Caucasian donors. Roughly 5 DR-DQ haplotypes were handled as single units for association and clustering because linkage in the cohort was strong. Besides the first cohort of 666 subjects, a separate validation cohort made up of roughly 120 different subjects was used. In a later genetic analysis, genome-wide SNP genotypes for about 55% of the roughly 670 donors were used, and that subset was treated as a discovery cohort. The number of typed donors differed by locus: about 620-630 for A, B, C, DRB1 and DQB1; some 540 for DQA1; around 610 for DPA1; and around 450 for DPB1.

The library relied on the immunoSEQ multiplex PCR assay. A mixture of 60 forward primers for TCR Vbeta segments and 13 reverse primers for TCR Jbeta segments was used in the multiplex PCR. Amplification of the CDR3 region of rearranged TCR beta genes was performed with a multiplex PCR assay on genomic DNA. The Illumina HiSeq System was used to sequence the amplified TCR beta libraries as 87-base-pair reads. For the original study's pipeline: A later analysis tallied around 80 million unique TCR beta chains across the 666 repertoires, and some 10 million of those chains were shared by two or more donors. Raw reads were error-corrected and collapsed into unique sequences by a nearest-neighbor algorithm in which closely related sequences were merged to remove PCR and sequencing errors. To assign V, D and J gene segments, CDR3 sequences were aligned to IMGT reference sequences. For a sequence to be retained, at least a six-nucleotide match to both a V gene segment and a J gene segment was required. A rearrangement counted as productive if the CDR3 had no stop codons and remained in frame with V and J, and every other rearrangement counted as non-productive. Following IMGT convention, CDR3 was defined as the stretch from the second conserved V-encoded cysteine up to the conserved J-encoded phenylalanine. The earlier analysis of about 590 of the donors excluded sequences that lacked an unambiguous match to a single V gene segment. In an earlier analysis of roughly 600 of the donors, a V segment was called functional when productive rearrangements were above 56.7%, and segregating when the standard deviation between donors exceeded 5%. A statistical classification framework was built for diagnosing cytomegalovirus status from the catalog of TCR beta chain sequences. In a later analysis, TCR nucleotide sequences were compared against IMGT/GENE-DB human TR gene sequences so that V and J genes could be assigned. In a later analysis, CDR3 sequences and most-parsimonious VDJ recombination scenarios were assigned using the TCRdist pipeline. In a later analysis, each TCR beta chain was defined by its CDR3 amino acid sequence together with its V-gene family, and reads lacking a unique V-gene family were excluded. In a later analysis, several hundred highly shared, low-generation-probability nucleotide sequences were removed to address suspected cross-contamination and a sequencing artifact. For each public chain, a later analysis derived a clonal expansion index from normalized ranks of inferred template counts within each repertoire. A later analysis computed generation probabilities with a VDJ recombination model fitted to out-of-frame rearrangements, and checked the results against IGoR. Hypergeometric tests were used in a later analysis to score TCR-TCR, TCR-HLA and TCR-CMV co-occurrence, with a repertoire-size bias correction applied to the TCR pairs. False discovery rates were estimated in a later analysis by permuting HLA or CMV assignments 20 times. In a later analysis, co-occurring TCRs were grouped using DBSCAN, and TCRdist sequence similarity was added for clustering within HLA-allele-positive subsets. Co-occurrence clustering excluded repertoires with fewer than 30,000 or more than 120,000 public chains, plus five with anomalous nucleotide sharing. Imported from immuneACCESS, the table was reduced by TCRdb to in-frame sequences with V and J called. These copies leave out some clones; in studies compared against another copy, an unresolved V gene accounts for under half, and the cause of the remainder is not known. Clone size and V and J calls were adopted from that table, with D and trimming inferred from the DNA. The sample table holds roughly 130,000 clones, of which about 80% were seen once. About 2.6% of the sample is in the top ten clones.

The cohort was made up of 500 to 800 healthy bone marrow donors. All cohort members were sampled while nominally healthy, although unrecorded immune exposures were likely present. The donor was CMV seronegative and was included in the group of several hundred seronegative cohort members. A peripheral blood sample was provided by each donor, and peripheral blood mononuclear cells were used for TCR beta sequencing. The Qiagen DNeasy Blood Extraction Kit was used to extract genomic DNA from the blood cell samples. Results and caveats for the whole study, not just this receptor: At a false discovery rate of 0.05, a later analysis linked about 16,000 TCR beta sequences to specific HLA alleles. The classifier was reported to diagnose cytomegalovirus status with high specificity and sensitivity in both the original cohort and the validation cohort. A group of highly shared sequence variants was considered likely to be a technical artifact of the sequencing pipeline. HLA typing was unavailable for some donors at each locus, so association tests used only the typed subset. In a later analysis, most CMV-associated TCR beta chains were found to appear HLA-restricted, with HLA associations seemingly driven largely by CMV exposure. A later analysis found that TCR association rates varied across HLA loci, with DRB1 alleles showing the most associated TCRs and HLA-C alleles the fewest. Correlated functional status among segregating V segments might be attributable to linkage disequilibrium, but an unknown experimental factor could not be ruled out. While some public TCRs were present in many individuals, most TCR sequences turned up only very rarely across donors. Compared with equally common non-associated chains, HLA-associated TCR beta chains in a later analysis were more clonally expanded and had lower generation probabilities. According to a later analysis, parvovirus B19, influenza, CMV and Epstein-Barr virus appeared linked to several top co-occurrence clusters. An earlier analysis of 587 of the donors showed that most TCR beta V segments appeared in productive rearrangements either about 90% or about 30% of the time, which broadly matched IMGT annotations. Compared with the approximately 700-donor mean, donors in an Asian-associated ancestry cluster had fewer N-insertions in productive TCRs, according to a later genetic analysis. A further reported finding was that TCR beta sequences accurately predicted the HLA-A and HLA-B alleles for most subjects in the first cohort. It was suggested by the authors that the approach could potentially be generalized to other disease states and immunological phenotypes. Because the 87-base-pair reads could not distinguish some IMGT-functional V segments, including TRBV6-2 and TRBV6-3, those segments were excluded. The earlier analysis of approximately 560 of the donors excluded approximately 15 rarely observed V segments, including chromosome 9 orphons, because counts were too low. Sequencing depth was assumed to be roughly uniform across donors in the presence/absence analyses, though that assumption may not hold. Immune exposure information for the cohort was limited to CMV serostatus. A few of the identified cytomegalovirus-associated TCR beta chains were confirmed in vitro to be specific for cytomegalovirus antigens. Assigning TCR associations to individual alleles was difficult when HLA alleles, especially DR and DQ, strongly co-occurred. A later genetic analysis associated a missense DCLRE1C variant with V-gene and J-gene trimming of TCR beta chains, and an independent cohort replicated the association. The study gave a list of about 170 TCR beta chains associated with cytomegalovirus. The cohort was sequenced for TCR beta chains only, and without alpha or paired-chain data the features that could be detected were limited.

The CDR3 measures 16 amino acids from cysteine to phenylalanine. The sequence is cut down to CDR3 DNA, 48 bases in frame from base 1. CDR1 and CDR2 (MDHEN, SYDVKM) derive from the germline V gene. Trimmed from V: 3 bases; trimmed from J: 1 base; junction bases lacking a gene match: 3. Concerning this clone: Its antigen specificity is not known. There are no base qualities to consult, and no much larger clone falls within one base.

The receptor comes from a man between 25 and 39 years old in good health and CMV-seronegative. The chain is encoded by TRBV28 joined to TRBJ2-5; TRBD2 fits 12 bases in the junction. Sequencing input: PBMCs. The nucleotide sequence reads as follows: TGTGCCAGCAGTTTCACTAGCGGGAGGAGCCAAGAGACCCAGTACTTC. Translated, this gives CASSFTSGRSQETQYF.